This T cell receptor beta chain was documented in a study of shared clonotypes between healthy human individuals. Study at large: Three plates each covered CD4 naive and memory; CD8 naive two, CD8 memory one. Findings of the study overall: Clonotypes shared by all four sorted-subset donors had higher generation probabilities than non-shared clonotypes.

The CDR3 length is 17 residues. Germline assignment: CDR1 SGHAT and CDR2 FQNNGV. The V and J ends lost 4 bases and 5 bases, in that order; junction bases with no gene match: 12. Regarding this clone: What it binds is unknown.

The protocol was immunoSEQ multiplex PCR, while the TCRdb copy is restricted to in-frame clones and leaves out a portion. The profile shows 730,000 or so clones, roughly 70% of them singletons. The gene calls are TRBV11-2 and TRBJ2-7; 12 bases agree with TRBD2. The specimen was memory CD4+ T cells sorted from blood. Noted subset: CD45RA-negative fraction. The sequence was collected from a young woman in good health. CDR3 nucleotide sequence: TGTGCCAGCAGCTATAACAGTGGACTAGCGGGATTCAACGAGCAGTACTTC. This gives the protein CASSYNSGLAGFNEQYF.